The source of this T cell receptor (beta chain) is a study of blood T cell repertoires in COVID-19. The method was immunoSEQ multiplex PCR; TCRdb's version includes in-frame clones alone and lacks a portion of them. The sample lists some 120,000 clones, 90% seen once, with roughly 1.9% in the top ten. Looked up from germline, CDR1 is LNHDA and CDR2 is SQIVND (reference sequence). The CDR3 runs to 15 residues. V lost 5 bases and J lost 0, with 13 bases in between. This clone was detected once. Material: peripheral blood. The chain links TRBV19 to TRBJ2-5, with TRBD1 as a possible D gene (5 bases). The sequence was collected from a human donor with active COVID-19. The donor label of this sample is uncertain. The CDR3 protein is CASSDRHLYQETQYF. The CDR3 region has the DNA TGTGCCAGTAGTGACAGACACCTGTACCAAGAGACCCAGTACTTC.